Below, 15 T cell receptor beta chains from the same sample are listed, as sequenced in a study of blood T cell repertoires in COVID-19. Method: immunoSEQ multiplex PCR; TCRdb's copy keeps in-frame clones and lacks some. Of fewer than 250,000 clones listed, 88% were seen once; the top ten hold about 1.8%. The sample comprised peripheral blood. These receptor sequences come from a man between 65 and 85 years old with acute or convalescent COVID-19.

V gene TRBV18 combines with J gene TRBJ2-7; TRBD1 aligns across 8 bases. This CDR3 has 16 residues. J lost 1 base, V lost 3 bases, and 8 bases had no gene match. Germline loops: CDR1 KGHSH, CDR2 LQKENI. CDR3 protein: CASSPPGTGRSYEQYF. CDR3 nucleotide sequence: TGTGCCAGCTCACCGCCAGGGACAGGCCGTTCCTACGAGCAGTACTTC.

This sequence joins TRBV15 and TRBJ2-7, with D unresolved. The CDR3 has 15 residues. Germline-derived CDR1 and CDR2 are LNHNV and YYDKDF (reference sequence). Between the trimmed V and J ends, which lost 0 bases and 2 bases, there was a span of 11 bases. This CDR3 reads CATSRDMATTYEQYF. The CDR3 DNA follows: TGTGCCACCAGCAGAGATATGGCAACAACCTACGAGCAGTACTTC.

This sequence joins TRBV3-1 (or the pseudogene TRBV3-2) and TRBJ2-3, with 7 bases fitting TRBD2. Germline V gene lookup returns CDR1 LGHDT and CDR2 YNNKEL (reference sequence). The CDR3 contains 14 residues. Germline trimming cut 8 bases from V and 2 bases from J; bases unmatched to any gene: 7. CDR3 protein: CASGGGGITDTQYF. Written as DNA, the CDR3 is TGTGCCAGCGGGGGGGGAGGGATCACAGATACGCAGTATTTT.

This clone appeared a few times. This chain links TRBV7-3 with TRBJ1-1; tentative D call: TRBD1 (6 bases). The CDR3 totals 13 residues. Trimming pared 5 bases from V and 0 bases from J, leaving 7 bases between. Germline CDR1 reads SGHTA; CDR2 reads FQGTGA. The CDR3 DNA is TGTGCCAGCAGCAGGGGGATGAACACTGAAGCTTTCTTT. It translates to CASSRGMNTEAFF.

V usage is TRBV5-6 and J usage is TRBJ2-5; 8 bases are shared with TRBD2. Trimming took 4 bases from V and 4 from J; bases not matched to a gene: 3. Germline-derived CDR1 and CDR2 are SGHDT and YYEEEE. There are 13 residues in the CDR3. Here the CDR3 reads CASSLRGGETQYF. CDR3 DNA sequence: TGTGCCAGCAGCCTCCGGGGGGGAGAGACCCAGTACTTC.

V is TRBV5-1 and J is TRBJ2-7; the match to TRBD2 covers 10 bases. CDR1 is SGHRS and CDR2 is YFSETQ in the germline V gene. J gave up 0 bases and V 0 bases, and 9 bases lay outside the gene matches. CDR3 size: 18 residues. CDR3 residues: CASSLAGLAARSSYEQYF. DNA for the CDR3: TGCGCCAGCAGCTTGGCCGGACTAGCGGCCAGGAGCTCCTACGAGCAGTACTTC.

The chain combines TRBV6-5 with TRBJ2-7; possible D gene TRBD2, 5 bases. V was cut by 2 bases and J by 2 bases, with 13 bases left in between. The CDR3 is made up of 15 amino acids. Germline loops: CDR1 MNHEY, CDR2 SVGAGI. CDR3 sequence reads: CASSYEGYPTYEQYF. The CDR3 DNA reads TGTGCCAGCAGTTACGAGGGATACCCCACCTACGAGCAGTACTTC.

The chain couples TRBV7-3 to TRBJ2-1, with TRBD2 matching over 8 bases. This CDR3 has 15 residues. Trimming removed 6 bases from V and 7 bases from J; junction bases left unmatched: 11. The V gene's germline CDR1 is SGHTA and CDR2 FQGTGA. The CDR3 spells CASRFTGGPGNEQFF. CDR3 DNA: TGTGCCAGCAGGTTCACGGGAGGGCCGGGGAATGAGCAGTTCTTC.

The CDR3, as DNA: TGTGCCAGCAGCATCGTGGGCGCCAACAATGAGCAGTTCTTC. This sequence encodes CASSIVGANNEQFF. This rearrangement joins TRBV3-1 (or the pseudogene TRBV3-2) to TRBJ2-1; D unresolved. Trimming stripped 5 bases from V and 5 bases from J, with 13 bases between. CDR1 and CDR2 (germline): LGHDT, YNNKEL (reference sequence). This CDR3 contains 14 residues.

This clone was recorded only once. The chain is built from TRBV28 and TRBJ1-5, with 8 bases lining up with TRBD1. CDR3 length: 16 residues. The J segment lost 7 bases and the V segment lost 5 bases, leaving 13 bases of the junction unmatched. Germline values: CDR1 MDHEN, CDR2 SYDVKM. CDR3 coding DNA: TGTGCCAGCAGTCCCTTTTTCGACAGGGGCGGGCAGCCCCAGCATTTT. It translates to CASSPFFDRGGQPQHF.

The CDR3: CASSFRPGSTEAFF. The CDR3 nucleotides read TGTGCCAGCAGTTTTAGACCTGGGAGCACTGAAGCTTTCTTT. The V call is TRBV28, the J call TRBJ1-1; D unclear. This CDR3 comprises 14 residues. V shed 3 bases and J shed 4 bases, with 12 bases lying between them. Germline V lookup: CDR1 MDHEN, CDR2 SYDVKM.

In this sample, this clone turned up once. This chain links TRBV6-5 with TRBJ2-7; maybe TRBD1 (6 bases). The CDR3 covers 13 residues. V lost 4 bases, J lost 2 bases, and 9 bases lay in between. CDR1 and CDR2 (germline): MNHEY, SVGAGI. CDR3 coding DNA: TGTGCCAGCAGTTCACAGGGAACCTACGAGCAGTACTTC. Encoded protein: CASSSQGTYEQYF.

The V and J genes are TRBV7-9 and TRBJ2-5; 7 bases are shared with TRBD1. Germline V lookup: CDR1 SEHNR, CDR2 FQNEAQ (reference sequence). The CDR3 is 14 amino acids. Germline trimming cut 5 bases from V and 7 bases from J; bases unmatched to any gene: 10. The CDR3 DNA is TGTGCCAGCAGCACCTCGGGACAGCCTGGGACCCAGTACTTC. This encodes CASSTSGQPGTQYF.

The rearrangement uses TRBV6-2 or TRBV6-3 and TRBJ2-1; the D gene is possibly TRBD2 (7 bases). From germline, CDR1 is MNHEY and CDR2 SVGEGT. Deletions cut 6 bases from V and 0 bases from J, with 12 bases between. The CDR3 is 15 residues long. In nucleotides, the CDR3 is TGTGCCAGCAGCAAAAGGGGGGGCTCCTACAATGAGCAGTTCTTC. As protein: CASSKRGGSYNEQFF.

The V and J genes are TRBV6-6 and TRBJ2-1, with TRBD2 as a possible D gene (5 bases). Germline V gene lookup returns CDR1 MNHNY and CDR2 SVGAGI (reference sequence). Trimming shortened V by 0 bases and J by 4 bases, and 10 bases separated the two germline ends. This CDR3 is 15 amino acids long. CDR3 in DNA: TGTGCCAGCAGTTACTCGAGCGGCAGTTACAATGAGCAGTTCTTC. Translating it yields CASSYSSGSYNEQFF.